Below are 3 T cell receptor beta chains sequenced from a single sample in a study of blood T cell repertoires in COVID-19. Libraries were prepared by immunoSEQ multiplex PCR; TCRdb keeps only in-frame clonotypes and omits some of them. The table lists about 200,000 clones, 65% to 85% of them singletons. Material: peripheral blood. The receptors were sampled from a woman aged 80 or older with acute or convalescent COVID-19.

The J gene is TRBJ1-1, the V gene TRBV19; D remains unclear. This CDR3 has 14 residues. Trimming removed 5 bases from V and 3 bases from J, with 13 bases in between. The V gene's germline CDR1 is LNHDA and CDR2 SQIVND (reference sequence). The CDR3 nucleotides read TGTGCCAGTAGTTCCCTCACTGATTACACTGAAGCTTTCTTT. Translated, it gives CASSSLTDYTEAFF.

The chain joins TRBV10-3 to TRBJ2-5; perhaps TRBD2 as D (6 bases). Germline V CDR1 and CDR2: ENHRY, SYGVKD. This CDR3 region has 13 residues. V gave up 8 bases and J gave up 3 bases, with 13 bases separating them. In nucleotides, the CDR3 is TGTGCCATCGCAAGGCCGGGGGAAGAGACCCAGTACTTC. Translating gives CAIARPGEETQYF.

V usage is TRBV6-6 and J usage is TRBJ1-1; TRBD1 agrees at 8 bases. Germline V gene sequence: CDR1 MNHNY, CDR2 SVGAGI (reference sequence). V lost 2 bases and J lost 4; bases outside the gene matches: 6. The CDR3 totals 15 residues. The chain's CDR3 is CASSYQGAPSTEAFF. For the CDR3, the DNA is TGTGCCAGCAGTTACCAGGGGGCCCCGAGCACTGAAGCTTTCTTT.